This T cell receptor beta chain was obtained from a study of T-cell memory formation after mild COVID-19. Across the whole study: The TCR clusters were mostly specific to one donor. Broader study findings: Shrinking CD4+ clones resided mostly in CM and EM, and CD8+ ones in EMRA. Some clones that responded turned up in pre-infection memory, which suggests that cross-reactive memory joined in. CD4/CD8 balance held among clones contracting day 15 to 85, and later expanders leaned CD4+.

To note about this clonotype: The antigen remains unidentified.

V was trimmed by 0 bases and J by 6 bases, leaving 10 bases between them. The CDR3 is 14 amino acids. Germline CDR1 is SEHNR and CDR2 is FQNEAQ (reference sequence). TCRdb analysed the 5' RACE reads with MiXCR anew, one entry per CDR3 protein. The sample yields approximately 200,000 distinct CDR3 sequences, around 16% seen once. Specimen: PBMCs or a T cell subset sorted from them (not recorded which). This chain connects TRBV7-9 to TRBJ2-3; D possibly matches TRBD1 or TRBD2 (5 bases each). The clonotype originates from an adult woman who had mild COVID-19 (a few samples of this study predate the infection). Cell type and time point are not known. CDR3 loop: CASSLAGTGDTQYF. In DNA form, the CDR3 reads TGTGCCAGCAGCTTAGCGGGGACGGGGGATACGCAGTATTTT.